The clone carrying this T cell receptor (beta chain) was seen more than once but under ten times. Its antigen is as yet unknown. This record belongs to a study of blood T cells in healthy people across ages. Across the whole study: When template switching was applied, about one barcoded beta molecule was captured per two T cells. Study findings and constraints: Per million T cells, the diversity of TCR beta decreased roughly linearly as age advanced.

CDR1 and CDR2 from the germline V gene are SGHVS and FQNEAQ. This CDR3 is built from 15 residues. A second PCR of 7 to 11 cycles used a sample-barcoded 5' primer and a J-beta primer mix. TCRdb fed the 5' RACE reads into MiXCR, producing one record per CDR3 protein. The table lists almost 300,000 distinct CDR3 sequences, roughly 26% of them singletons. Each donor was a healthy Caucasian individual from Russia, aged roughly 6 to 95. Per-sample PBMC isolation yielded at least 7 million cells. The sample was blood. This receptor was obtained from a woman in her 70s in good health. The chain links TRBV7-8 to TRBJ2-5; D is uncertain. The J call is in doubt because the DNA end fits TRBJ2-1 better. CDR3 loop: CASSLTDSKSNEQFF. CDR3 in DNA: TGTGCCAGCAGCTTAACAGACTCGAAAAGTAATGAGCAGTTCTTC.